A selection of T cell receptor beta chains follows, all from one sample in a study of cytomegalovirus exposure and HLA in healthy donors. Profiling relied on immunoSEQ multiplex PCR, and the TCRdb table lists in-frame clones only, not all of them. This sample carries about 160,000 clones, with about 1.7% going to the ten biggest clones. The sample consisted of PBMCs. The receptors here all came from a woman between 50 and 59 years old in good health and CMV-seronegative. Both conserved end residues are part of each CDR3. The D gene is left open where the match is weak.

>TRBV5-1|NA|14|TRBJ1-2
TGCGCCAGCTTCTCCGGGACATTCAACTATGGCTACACCTTC
CASFSGTFNYGYTF
>TRBV28|TRBD1|14|TRBJ2-1
TGTGCCAGCAGTTCGGGACAGGGGGCGTTTGAGCAGTTCTTC
CASSSGQGAFEQFF
>TRBV28|NA|13|TRBJ1-1
TGTGCCAGCAGTTCGCGCTTAAACACTGAAGCTTTCTTT
CASSSRLNTEAFF
>TRBV4-3|TRBD2|18|TRBJ2-2
TGCGCCAGCAGCCAAGATGTAGCGGGAGGACTGAACACCGGGGAGCTGTTTTTT
CASSQDVAGGLNTGELFF
>TRBV29-1|NA|13|TRBJ2-2
TGCAGCGTTTTATACAGATTCACCGGGGAGCTGTTTTTT
CSVLYRFTGELFF
>TRBV7-8|TRBD2|16|TRBJ2-5
TGTGCCAGCTCCGTGGCTAGCGGGAGTGGTGGAGAGACCCAGTACTTC
CASSVASGSGGETQYF
>TRBV19|TRBD1|14|TRBJ1-2
TGTGCCAGTACCGACAGGGGACTGAACTATGGCTACACCTTC
CASTDRGLNYGYTF
>TRBV5-1|TRBD1|14|TRBJ1-3
TGCGCCAGCAGCGTGGGGACAGCTGGAAACACCATATATTTT
CASSVGTAGNTIYF
>TRBV7-2|NA|13|TRBJ1-2
TGTGCCAGCAGCTTAGGAGGAGGGGATGGCTACACCTTC
CASSLGGGDGYTF
>TRBV2|NA|12|TRBJ2-7
TGTGCCAGCAGGCAGGCCAACTACGAGCAGTACTTC
CASRQANYEQYF
>TRBV18|TRBD1|15|TRBJ1-5
TGTGCCAGCTCACCGGGACAGGGGATCAATCAGCCCCAGCATTTT
CASSPGQGINQPQHF
>TRBV4-1|NA|14|TRBJ1-6
TGCGCCAGCAGCCAAGAGGGAGGGAACTCACCCCTCCACTTT
CASSQEGGNSPLHF
>TRBV19|NA|15|TRBJ2-7
TGTGCCAGTCGGTTGTCGGGCAGGGGGGAAAGCGAGCAGTACTTC
CASRLSGRGESEQYF
>TRBV7-3|TRBD2|15|TRBJ2-1
TGTGCCAGCAGCCGCGGACTAGCAGTCTACAATGAGCAGTTCTTC
CASSRGLAVYNEQFF
>TRBV6-5|TRBD1|13|TRBJ1-2
TGTGCCAGCAGAACGACAGGGGGAGAAGGCTACACCTTC
CASRTTGGEGYTF
>TRBV5-1|TRBD1|15|TRBJ1-6
TGCGCCAGCAGCCGGGACAGCCTAAGGGATTCACCCCTCCACTTT
CASSRDSLRDSPLHF
>TRBV7-9|TRBD2|16|TRBJ2-5
TGTGCCAGCAGCTTAGGAGCGGAAGCGGGAGAGGAGACCCAGTACTTC
CASSLGAEAGEETQYF
>TRBV4-1|NA|18|TRBJ2-3
TGCGCCAGCAGCCAAGACCCGCTTCGGACCGAGCCAGGGGATACGCAGTATTTT
CASSQDPLRTEPGDTQYF
>TRBV5-1|NA|17|TRBJ1-3
TGCGCCAGCAGTCTCGTATTGCAGGGATCGTCTGGAAACACCATATATTTT
CASSLVLQGSSGNTIYF
>TRBV28|NA|12|TRBJ1-2
TGTGCCAGCAGGTCAGGGAACTATGGCTACACCTTC
CASRSGNYGYTF
>TRBV30|NA|13|TRBJ1-5
TGTGCCTGGAGTGTGGGAGGCAATCAGCCCCAGCATTTT
CAWSVGGNQPQHF
>TRBV6-1|NA|15|TRBJ1-1
TGTGCCAGCAGTGAAGCAGTCAGGAGGGACACTGAAGCTTTCTTT
CASSEAVRRDTEAFF
>TRBV9|NA|12|TRBJ1-6
TGTGCCAGCAGCGGAGATAATTCACCCCTCCACTTT
CASSGDNSPLHF
>TRBV27|NA|14|TRBJ1-5
TGTGCCAGCTGGGGCTTAGATAGCAATCAGCCCCAGCATTTT
CASWGLDSNQPQHF
>TRBV4-2|NA|13|TRBJ1-6
TGTGCCAGCAGCCGGGACTATAACTCACCCCTCCACTTT
CASSRDYNSPLHF
>TRBV5-1|TRBD1|15|TRBJ1-2
TGCGCCACCTCGACCGGAATGGGACAGATCTATGGCTACACCTTC
CATSTGMGQIYGYTF
>TRBV18|NA|15|TRBJ1-2
TGTGCCAGCTCATCGACTCTCACGGGGGGAGAGGGCTACACCTTC
CASSSTLTGGEGYTF
>TRBV27|NA|16|TRBJ1-1
TGTGCCAGCAGTTTTAAACCTGGCAGGGTTAACACTGAAGCTTTCTTT
CASSFKPGRVNTEAFF
>TRBV7-9|TRBD2|19|TRBJ2-3
TGTGCCAGCAGCCTCGATTATTGGGGCGGGAGTAATATAACAGATACGCAGTATTTT
CASSLDYWGGSNITDTQYF
>TRBV7-2|TRBD1|15|TRBJ1-2
TGTGCCAGCAACCGAGAGGTAGGACAGGACTATGGCTACACCTTC
CASNREVGQDYGYTF
>TRBV4-1|NA|13|TRBJ2-1
TGCGCCAGTGCCCTATACCCTAGCGATGAGCAGTTCTTC
CASALYPSDEQFF
>TRBV9|TRBD1|15|TRBJ2-7
TGTGCCAGCAGCGTAGACAGGGGTTTTACCTACGAGCAGTACTTC
CASSVDRGFTYEQYF
>TRBV27|TRBD2|18|TRBJ2-1
TGTGCCAGCAGTGGGGCTAGCGGGATTCCCAGCTCCTACAATGAGCAGTTCTTC
CASSGASGIPSSYNEQFF
>TRBV9|NA|13|TRBJ1-2
TGTGCCAGCAGCAACCGGGACATTGAGGGCTACACCTTC
CASSNRDIEGYTF
>TRBV19|NA|16|TRBJ2-1
TGTGCCAGTAGTATTTCGGGACATAGCTCCTACAATGAGCAGTTCTTC
CASSISGHSSYNEQFF
>TRBV5-1|NA|17|TRBJ2-6
TGCGCCAGCAGTCTTCAGGTGACAATCTCTGGGGCCAACGTCCTGACTTTC
CASSLQVTISGANVLTF
>TRBV5-1|NA|16|TRBJ2-3
TGCGCCAGCAGCGATCGGGGATGGGAGAACACAGATACGCAGTATTTT
CASSDRGWENTDTQYF
>TRBV19|TRBD1|12|TRBJ2-7
TGTGCCAGTAGCACAGGGGGCTACGAGCAGTACTTC
CASSTGGYEQYF
>TRBV7-2|NA|13|TRBJ2-1
TGTGCCAGCAGCTTTTCTCAGGGTCGTGAGCAGTTCTTC
CASSFSQGREQFF
>TRBV28|NA|19|TRBJ1-2
TGTGCCAGCAGTTTATTCTCGGTCAGGGTAGCGGAATACGACTATGGCTACACCTTC
CASSLFSVRVAEYDYGYTF
>TRBV13|TRBD1|15|TRBJ1-3
TGTGCCAGCAGCTCCCACAGGGGCTCTGGAAACACCATATATTTT
CASSSHRGSGNTIYF